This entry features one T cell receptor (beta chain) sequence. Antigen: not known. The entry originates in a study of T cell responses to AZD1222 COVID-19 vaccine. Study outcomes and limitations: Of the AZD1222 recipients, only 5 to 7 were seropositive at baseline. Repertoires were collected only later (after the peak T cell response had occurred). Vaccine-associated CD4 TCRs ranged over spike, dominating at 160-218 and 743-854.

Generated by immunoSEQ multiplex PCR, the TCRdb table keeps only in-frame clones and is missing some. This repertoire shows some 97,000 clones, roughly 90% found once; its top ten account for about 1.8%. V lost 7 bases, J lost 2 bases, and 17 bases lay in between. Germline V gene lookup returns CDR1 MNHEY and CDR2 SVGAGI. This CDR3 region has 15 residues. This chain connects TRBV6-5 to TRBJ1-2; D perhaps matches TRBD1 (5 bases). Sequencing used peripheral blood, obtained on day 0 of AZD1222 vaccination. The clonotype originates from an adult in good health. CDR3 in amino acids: CASNPGTGGNYGYTF. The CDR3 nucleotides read TGTGCCAGCAATCCCGGGACCGGAGGGAACTATGGCTACACCTTC.